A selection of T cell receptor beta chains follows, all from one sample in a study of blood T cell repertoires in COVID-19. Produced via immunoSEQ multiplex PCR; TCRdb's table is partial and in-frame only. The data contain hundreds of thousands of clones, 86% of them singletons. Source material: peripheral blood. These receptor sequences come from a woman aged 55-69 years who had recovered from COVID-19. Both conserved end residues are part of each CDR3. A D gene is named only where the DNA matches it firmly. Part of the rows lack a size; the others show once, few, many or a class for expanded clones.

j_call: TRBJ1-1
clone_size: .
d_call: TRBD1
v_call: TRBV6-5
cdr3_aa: CASNNRGPTEAFF
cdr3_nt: TGTGCCAGCAATAACAGGGGGCCCACTGAAGCTTTCTTT

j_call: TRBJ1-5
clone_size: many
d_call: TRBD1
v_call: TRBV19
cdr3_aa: CASSSTGGGQPQHF
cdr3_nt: TGTGCCAGTAGTTCTACAGGGGGCGGACAGCCCCAGCATTTT

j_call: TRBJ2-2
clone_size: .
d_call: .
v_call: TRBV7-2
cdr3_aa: CASSSGLNTGELFF
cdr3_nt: TGTGCCAGCAGCTCGGGACTTAACACCGGGGAGCTGTTTTTT

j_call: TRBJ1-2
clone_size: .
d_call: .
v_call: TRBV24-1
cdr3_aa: CATEERENYGYTF
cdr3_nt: TGTGCCACCGAAGAACGCGAAAACTATGGCTACACCTTC

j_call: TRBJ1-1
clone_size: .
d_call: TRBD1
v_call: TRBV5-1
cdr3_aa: CASSLTGDDTEAFF
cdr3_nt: TGCGCCAGCAGCTTGACAGGGGACGACACTGAAGCTTTCTTT

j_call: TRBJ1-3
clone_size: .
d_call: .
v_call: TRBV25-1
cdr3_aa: CASSATLWAGGGNTIYF
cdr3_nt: TGTGCCAGCAGTGCTACCCTATGGGCCGGAGGAGGAAACACCATATATTTT

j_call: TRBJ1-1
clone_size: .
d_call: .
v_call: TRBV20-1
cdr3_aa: CSPSRDAREAFF
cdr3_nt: TGCAGTCCTAGTCGGGATGCCCGTGAAGCTTTCTTT

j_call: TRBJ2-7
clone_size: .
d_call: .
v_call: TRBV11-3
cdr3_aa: CASSARGGSHEQYF
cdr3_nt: TGTGCCAGCAGCGCCCGAGGGGGATCCCACGAGCAGTACTTC

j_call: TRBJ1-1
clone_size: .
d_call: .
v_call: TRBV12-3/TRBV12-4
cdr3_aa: CASSFGQIFEAFF
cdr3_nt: TGTGCCAGCAGTTTCGGACAGATCTTTGAAGCTTTCTTT

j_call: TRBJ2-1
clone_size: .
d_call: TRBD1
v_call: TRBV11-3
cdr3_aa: CASTRSGTGGHEQFF
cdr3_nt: TGTGCCAGCACCCGATCCGGGACAGGGGGTCATGAGCAGTTCTTC

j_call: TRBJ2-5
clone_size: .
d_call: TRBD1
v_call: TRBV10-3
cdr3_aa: CAIREGQGAGETQYF
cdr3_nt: TGTGCCATCAGGGAGGGACAGGGGGCTGGAGAGACCCAGTACTTC

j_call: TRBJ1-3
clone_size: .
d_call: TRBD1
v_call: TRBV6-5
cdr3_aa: CASSWGQVIVEDTIYF
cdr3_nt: TGTGCCAGCAGTTGGGGACAGGTGATTGTCGAAGACACCATATATTTT

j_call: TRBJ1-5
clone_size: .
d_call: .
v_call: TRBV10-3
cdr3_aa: CAISDTGGGNQPQHF
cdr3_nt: TGTGCCATCAGTGACACGGGGGGTGGCAATCAGCCCCAGCATTTT

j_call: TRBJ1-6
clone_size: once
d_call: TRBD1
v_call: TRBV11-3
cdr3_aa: CASSKDRGRSPLHF
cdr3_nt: TGTGCCAGCAGCAAGGACAGGGGTAGATCACCCCTCCACTTT

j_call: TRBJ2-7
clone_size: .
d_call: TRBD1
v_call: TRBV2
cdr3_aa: CASSPQGTHSYEQYF
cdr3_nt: TGTGCCAGCAGTCCACAGGGGACCCACTCCTACGAGCAGTACTTC

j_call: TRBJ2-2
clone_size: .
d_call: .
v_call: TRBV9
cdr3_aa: CASSVERGTGELFF
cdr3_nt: TGTGCCAGCAGCGTAGAAAGGGGTACCGGGGAGCTGTTTTTT

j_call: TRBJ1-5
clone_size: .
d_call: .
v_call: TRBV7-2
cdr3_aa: CASSPGGRGQPQHF
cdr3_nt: TGTGCCAGCAGCCCGGGAGGTCGGGGGCAGCCCCAGCATTTT

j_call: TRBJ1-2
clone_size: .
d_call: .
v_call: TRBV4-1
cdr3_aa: CASSQYTGYGYTF
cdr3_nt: TGCGCCAGCAGCCAATATACAGGCTATGGCTACACCTTC

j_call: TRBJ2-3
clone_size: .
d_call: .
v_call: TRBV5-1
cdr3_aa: CASSSIGGWGTDTQYF
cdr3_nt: TGCGCCAGCAGCTCAATAGGGGGTTGGGGCACAGATACGCAGTATTTT

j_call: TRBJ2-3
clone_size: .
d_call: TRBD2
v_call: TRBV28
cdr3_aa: CASIPGGGTDTQYF
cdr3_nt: TGTGCCAGCATTCCGGGGGGGGGCACAGATACGCAGTATTTT

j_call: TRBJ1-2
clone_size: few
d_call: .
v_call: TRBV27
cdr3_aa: CASSFSGGYGYTF
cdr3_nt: TGTGCCAGCAGTTTCTCGGGGGGGTATGGCTACACCTTC

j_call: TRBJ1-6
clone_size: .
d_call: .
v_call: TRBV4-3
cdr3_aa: CASSQDTPGYSYNSPLHF
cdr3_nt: TGCGCCAGCAGCCAAGACACCCCAGGGTACTCCTATAATTCACCCCTCCACTTT

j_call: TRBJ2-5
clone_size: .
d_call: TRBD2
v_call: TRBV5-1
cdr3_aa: CASSLALAGGPDETQYF
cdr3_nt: TGCGCCAGCAGCTTGGCCCTAGCGGGGGGGCCGGATGAGACCCAGTACTTC

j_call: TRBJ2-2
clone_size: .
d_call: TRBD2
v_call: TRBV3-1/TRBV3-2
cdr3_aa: CASSPWTSGNTGELFF
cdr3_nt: TGTGCCAGCAGCCCGTGGACTAGCGGGAACACCGGGGAGCTGTTTTTT

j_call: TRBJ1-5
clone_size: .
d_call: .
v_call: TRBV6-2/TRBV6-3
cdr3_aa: CASSYRGRYQHF
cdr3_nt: TGTGCCAGCAGTTACAGGGGCAGGTACCAGCATTTT

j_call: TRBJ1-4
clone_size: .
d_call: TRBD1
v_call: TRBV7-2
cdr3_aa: CASSLRGQGNEKLFF
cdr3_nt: TGTGCCAGCAGCTTAAGGGGGCAGGGTAATGAAAAACTGTTTTTT

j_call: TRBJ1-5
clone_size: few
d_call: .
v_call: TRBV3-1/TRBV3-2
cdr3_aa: CASSQGGEGTAQHF
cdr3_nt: TGTGCCAGCAGCCAAGGTGGTGAGGGAACGGCCCAGCATTTT

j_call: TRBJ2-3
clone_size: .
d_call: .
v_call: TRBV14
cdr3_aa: CASSLGSSTDTQYF
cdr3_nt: TGTGCCAGCAGCCTGGGCAGCAGCACAGATACGCAGTATTTT

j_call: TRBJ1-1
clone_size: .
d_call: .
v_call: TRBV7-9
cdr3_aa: CASSLDGATEAFF
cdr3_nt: TGTGCCAGCAGCTTAGACGGAGCTACTGAAGCTTTCTTT

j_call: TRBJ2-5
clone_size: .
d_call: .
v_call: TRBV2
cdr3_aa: CASIRDNQETQYF
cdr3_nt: TGTGCCAGTATCCGGGACAACCAAGAGACCCAGTACTTC

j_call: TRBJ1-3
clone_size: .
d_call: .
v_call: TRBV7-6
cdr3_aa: CASSPTAGVGNTIYF
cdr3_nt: TGTGCCAGCAGCCCCACCGCAGGGGTTGGAAACACCATATATTTT

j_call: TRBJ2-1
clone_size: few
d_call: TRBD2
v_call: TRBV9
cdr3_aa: CASSDGGGYNEQFF
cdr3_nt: TGTGCCAGCAGCGATGGCGGGGGGTACAATGAGCAGTTCTTC

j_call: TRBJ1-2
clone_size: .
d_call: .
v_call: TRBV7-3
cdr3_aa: CASSLVPGTQANYGYTF
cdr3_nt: TGTGCCAGCAGCCTGGTTCCCGGGACACAAGCTAACTATGGCTACACCTTC

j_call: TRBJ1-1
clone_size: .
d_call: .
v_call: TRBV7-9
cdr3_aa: CASSPLSGFKAFF
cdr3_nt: TGTGCCAGCAGCCCCCTCTCGGGATTTAAAGCTTTCTTT

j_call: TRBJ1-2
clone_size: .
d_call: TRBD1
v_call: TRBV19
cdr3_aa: CASTSGGDRKYGYTF
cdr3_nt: TGTGCCAGTACCTCAGGAGGGGACAGGAAGTATGGCTACACCTTC

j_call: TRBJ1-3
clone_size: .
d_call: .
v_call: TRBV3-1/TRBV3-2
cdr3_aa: CASSHFSGNTIYF
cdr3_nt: TGTGCCAGCAGCCACTTCTCTGGAAACACCATATATTTT

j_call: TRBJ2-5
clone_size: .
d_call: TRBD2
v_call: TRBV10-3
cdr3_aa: CAISEAGPETQYF
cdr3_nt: TGTGCCATCAGTGAAGCGGGGCCAGAGACCCAGTACTTC

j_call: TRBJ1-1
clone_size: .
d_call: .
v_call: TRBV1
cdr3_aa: CTSSQECGQYAAGDSFF
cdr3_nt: TGCACCAGCAGCCAAGAATGTGGTCAGTACGCAGCAGGGGATTCTTTCTTT

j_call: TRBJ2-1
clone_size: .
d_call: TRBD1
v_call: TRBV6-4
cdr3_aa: CASSEGQGSGDEQFF
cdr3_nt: TGTGCCAGCAGTGAGGGACAGGGGAGTGGGGATGAGCAGTTCTTC

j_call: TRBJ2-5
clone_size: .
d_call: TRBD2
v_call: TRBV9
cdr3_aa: CASSVVLAGEETQYF
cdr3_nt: TGTGCCAGCAGCGTAGTATTAGCGGGGGAGGAGACCCAGTACTTC

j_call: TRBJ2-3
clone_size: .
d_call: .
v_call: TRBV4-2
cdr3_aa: CASSQDQRNRFTDTQYF
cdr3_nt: TGTGCCAGCAGCCAAGATCAGAGGAACAGGTTCACAGATACGCAGTATTTT

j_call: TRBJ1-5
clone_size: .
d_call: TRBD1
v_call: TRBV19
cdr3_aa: CASEDRVTQPQHF
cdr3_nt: TGTGCCAGCGAGGACAGGGTGACTCAGCCCCAGCATTTT

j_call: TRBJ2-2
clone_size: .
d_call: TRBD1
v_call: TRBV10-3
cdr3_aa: CAIGVGQFNTGELFF
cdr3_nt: TGTGCCATCGGCGTGGGACAGTTTAACACCGGGGAGCTGTTTTTT

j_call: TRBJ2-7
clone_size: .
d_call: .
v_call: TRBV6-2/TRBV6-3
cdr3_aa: CASSTESPRYEQYF
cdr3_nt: TGTGCCAGCAGTACAGAGTCCCCCCGCTACGAGCAGTACTTC

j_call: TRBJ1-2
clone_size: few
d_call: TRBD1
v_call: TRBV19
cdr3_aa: CASSRTGPYGYTF
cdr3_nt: TGTGCCAGTAGTAGGACAGGACCGTATGGCTACACCTTC

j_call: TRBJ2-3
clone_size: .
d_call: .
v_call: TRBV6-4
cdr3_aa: CASRRTGEERDTQYF
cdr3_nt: TGTGCCAGCAGAAGGACTGGCGAGGAGAGAGATACGCAGTATTTT

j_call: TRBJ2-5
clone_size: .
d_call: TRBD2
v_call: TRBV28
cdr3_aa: CASSFRGGTLETQYF
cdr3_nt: TGTGCCAGCAGTTTCCGGGGGGGGACCCTCGAGACCCAGTACTTC

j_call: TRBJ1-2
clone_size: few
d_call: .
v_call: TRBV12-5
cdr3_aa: CASGQQGIYTF
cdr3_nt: TGTGCTAGTGGTCAACAGGGTATCTACACCTTC

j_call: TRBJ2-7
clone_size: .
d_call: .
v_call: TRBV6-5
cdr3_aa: CASSYSGSQNYEQYF
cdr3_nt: TGTGCCAGCAGTTACTCCGGGTCACAAAACTACGAGCAGTACTTC

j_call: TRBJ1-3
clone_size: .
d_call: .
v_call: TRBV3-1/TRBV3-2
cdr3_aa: CASSPNGGAGNTIYF
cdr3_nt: TGTGCCAGCAGCCCCAACGGGGGAGCTGGAAACACCATATATTTT

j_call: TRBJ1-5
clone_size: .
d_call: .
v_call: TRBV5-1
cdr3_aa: CASRSEYNQPQHF
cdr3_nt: TGCGCCAGCAGGAGCGAATACAATCAGCCCCAGCATTTT

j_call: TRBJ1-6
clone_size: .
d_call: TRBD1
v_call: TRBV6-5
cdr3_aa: CASSPQGIGNSPLHF
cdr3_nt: TGTGCCAGCAGTCCACAGGGGATTGGGAATTCACCCCTCCACTTT

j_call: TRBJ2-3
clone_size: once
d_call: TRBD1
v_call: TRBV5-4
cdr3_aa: CASSIVLGTGVTDTQYF
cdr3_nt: TGTGCCAGCAGCATAGTTTTGGGGACAGGGGTCACAGATACGCAGTATTTT

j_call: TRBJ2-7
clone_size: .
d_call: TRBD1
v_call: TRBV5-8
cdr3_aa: CASSYWDSHEQYF
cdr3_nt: TGTGCCAGCAGCTATTGGGACAGCCACGAGCAGTACTTC

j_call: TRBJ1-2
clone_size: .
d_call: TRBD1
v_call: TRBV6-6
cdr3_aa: CASSRQGTANYGYTF
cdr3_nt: TGTGCCAGCAGCAGACAGGGGACCGCTAACTATGGCTACACCTTC

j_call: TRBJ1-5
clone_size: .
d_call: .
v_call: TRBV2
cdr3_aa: CASSENRVGQPQHF
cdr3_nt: TGTGCCAGCAGTGAAAACAGGGTTGGTCAGCCCCAGCATTTT

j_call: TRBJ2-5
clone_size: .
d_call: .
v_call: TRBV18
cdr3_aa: CASSPLTGQETQYF
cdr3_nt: TGTGCCAGCTCACCTCTAACAGGACAAGAGACCCAGTACTTC